This TCR beta chain was sequenced for a study of blood T cells in healthy people across ages. Study results and caveats: Diversity estimates from one million T cells were considered underestimates.

The sample holds a few counts of this clonotype. What it recognizes is unknown. Total RNA was isolated from each sample in quantities of at least 5 micrograms. V shed 7 bases and J shed 2 bases, with 15 bases lying between them. The CDR3 extends over 14 amino acids. CDR1 and CDR2 from the germline V gene are SQVTM and ANQGSEA. A second PCR, run for roughly 7 to 11 cycles, used a sample-barcoded 5' primer plus a J-beta primer mix. Via MiXCR, TCRdb re-called the 5' RACE reads, giving one row per CDR3 protein. The sample has roughly 1.5 million distinct CDR3 sequences, about 42% seen once. The TCR comes from a woman under 30 in good health. The genes are TRBV29-1 and TRBJ2-1; maybe TRBD2 (5 bases). The sequencing input was blood. CDR3 sequence: CSGTSSRAYNEQFF. CDR3 in DNA: TGCAGCGGGACTTCGTCGAGGGCCTACAATGAGCAGTTCTTC.